This TCR beta chain stems from a study of beta chain features in type 1 diabetes (dated by TCRdb to 2016 to 2019). For the study in its entirety: Mean age, gender distribution, total cell number and subset yield were not different between patients and healthy donors. A total of under 140,000,000 sorted cells were examined across all samples, and the number of cells per subset was strongly correlated with RNA yield. The study compared the TCRB repertoires of sorted circulating CD4+ T cell subsets in recently diagnosed type 1 diabetes patients with those in matched healthy donors. Whereas all 28 donors provided naive and central memory subsets, regulatory and stem cell-like memory subsets were isolated from just 8 patients and roughly 8 healthy donors. General findings and caveats noted by the study authors: PCR may preferentially amplify shorter templates, but because patient and control samples were amplified and corrected together, any resulting skew would affect both groups equally. Because cDNA was sequenced instead of genomic DNA, highly expressing activated cells could be over-represented, though the groups showed no difference in activation or CD3 levels. A moderate but significant shortening of TCRB CDR3 length was observed in type 1 diabetes patients in all four CD4+ subsets. Because small numbers of individuals were included in the HLA sub-analyses, any influence of HLA type on TCRB rearrangement was left unresolved. Naive, central memory and regulatory TCRB repertoires appeared more similar among patients than among healthy donors. At VDJ recombination sites, type 1 diabetes patients had fewer insertions and more deleted nucleotides, which implies abnormalities in thymic rearrangement.

This clone was detected a few times. Its antigen is currently not known. No much larger clone exists at a distance of one base, and base qualities are not known. The High Capacity cDNA Reverse Transcription Kit was used to reverse transcribe all of the isolated RNA, meaning that expressed TCRB transcripts were what got sequenced. Deep immunoSEQ sequencing was performed on naive, central memory and regulatory T cell samples, with an average of about 4 million total reads per sample. Sorted cells were lysed in RLT buffer and RNA was extracted with DNase-treated RNeasy Micro or Mini kits, depending on cell number. Each cell subset was processed on its own to prevent cross-contamination, while patient and healthy donor samples were processed together. TCRB sequences were amplified from cDNA with the immunoSEQ multiplex PCR, producing 87-bp fragments spanning the CDR3 region. Amplicons were sequenced on the Illumina HiSeq platform. Concerning the study's data processing: PCR bias was corrected computationally using synthetic template baselines, and reads within Hamming distance 2 were collapsed, with unmergeable singletons discarded. By aligning reads against IMGT, V, D and J genes, CDR3 length, and insertions or deletions at six rearrangement sites were assigned. Within each subset, clonotype counts were normalized to sorted cell number, after which true diversity and Gini coefficients were computed with the tcR R package. The overlap coefficient, calculated on TCRB nucleotide sequences, was used to quantify repertoire sharing. Out-of-frame TCRB sequences from naive cells were analyzed as a proxy for the pre-selection repertoire. In its TCRdb copy, this immuneACCESS table keeps in-frame sequences only and misses some clones. Where compared with another copy, unresolved V genes explain less than half of these, and the others have no known cause. That table furnishes V, J and clone size, whereas the DNA furnished D and trimming. Across this sample there are 900,000 or so clones, with roughly a sixth seen only once. Around 0.02% of the sample goes to the ten largest clones.

Each donor gave one peripheral blood draw, approximately 110 mL on average, collected into heparinised tubes. A BD FACSAria II was used to sort naive, central memory, regulatory and stem cell-like memory CD4+ T cells with a panel that included CD45RO, CCR7, CD25, CD127, CD95 and CD27. A purity above 98% was achieved for all sorted populations. PBMCs were isolated right away by Lymphoprep density gradient centrifugation and were stained directly, without culture. So that batch effects would be minimized, each experiment stained and sorted samples in pairs, pairing one healthy donor with one patient. The CDR3 has 14 amino acids, counting the end cysteine and phenylalanine. The CDR3 DNA has 42 bases and is translated from base 1. The trim is 0 bases for V and 4 bases for J, with a gap of 9 bases between the germline ends. Reading the germline V gene (reference sequence) gives CDR1 SGHNT and CDR2 YYREEE.

This chain is built from TRBV5-4 and TRBJ2-3; the D gene cannot be named for sure. The receptor was derived from a woman younger than 35 in good health. Sequences were obtained from naive CD4+ T cells from blood. Per the publication, the cell subset or site label means: true naive CD4+ T cells. The DNA is TGTGCCAGCAGCTTGGACTCAGGAGCAGATACGCAGTATTTT. This translates into CASSLDSGADTQYF.